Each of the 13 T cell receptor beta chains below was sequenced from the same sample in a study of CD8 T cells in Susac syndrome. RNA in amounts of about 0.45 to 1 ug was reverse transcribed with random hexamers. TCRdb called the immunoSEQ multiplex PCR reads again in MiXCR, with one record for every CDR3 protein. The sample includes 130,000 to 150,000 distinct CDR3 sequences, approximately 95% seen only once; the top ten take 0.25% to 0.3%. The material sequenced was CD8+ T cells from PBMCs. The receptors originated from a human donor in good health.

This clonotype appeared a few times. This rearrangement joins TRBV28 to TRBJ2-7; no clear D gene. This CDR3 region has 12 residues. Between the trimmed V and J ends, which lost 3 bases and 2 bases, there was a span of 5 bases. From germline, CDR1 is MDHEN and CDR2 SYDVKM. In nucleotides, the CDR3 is TGTGCCAGCAGTTTCGGTGCCTACGAGCAGTACTTC. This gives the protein CASSFGAYEQYF.

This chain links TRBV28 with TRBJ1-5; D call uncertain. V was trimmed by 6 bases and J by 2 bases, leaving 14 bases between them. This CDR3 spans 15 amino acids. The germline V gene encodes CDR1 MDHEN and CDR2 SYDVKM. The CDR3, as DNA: TGTGCCAGCAGAAGTAGGGTAGTCGGCAATCAGCCCCAGCATTTT. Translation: CASRSRVVGNQPQHF.

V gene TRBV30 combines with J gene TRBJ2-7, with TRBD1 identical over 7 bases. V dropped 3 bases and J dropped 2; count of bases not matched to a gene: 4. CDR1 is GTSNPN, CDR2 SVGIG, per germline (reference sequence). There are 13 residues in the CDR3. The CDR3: CAWRPGQTYEQYF. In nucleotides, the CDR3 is TGTGCCTGGAGACCGGGACAGACCTACGAGCAGTACTTC.

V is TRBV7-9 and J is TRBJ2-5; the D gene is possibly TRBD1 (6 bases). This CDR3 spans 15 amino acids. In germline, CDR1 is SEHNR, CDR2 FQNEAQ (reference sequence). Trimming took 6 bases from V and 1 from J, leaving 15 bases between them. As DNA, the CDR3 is TGTGCCAGCAGACCTACAGGGCTCGGCCAAGAGACCCAGTACTTC. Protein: CASRPTGLGQETQYF.

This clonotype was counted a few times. In DNA form, the CDR3 reads TGTGCCAGCACTGACTCCTCCTACAATGAGCAGTTCTTC. Its protein product is CASTDSSYNEQFF. This chain connects TRBV25-1 to TRBJ2-1; D unclear. The CDR3 runs to 13 residues. Germline CDR1 is MGHDK and CDR2 is SYGVNS. Trimming shortened V by 7 bases and J by 0 bases, and 7 bases separated the two germline ends. The full variable domain, its missing parts supplied by reference TRBV25-1 and TRBJ2-1, is EADIYQTPRYLVIGTGKKITLECSQTMGHDKMYWYQQDPGMELHLIHYSYGVNSTEKGDLSSESTVSRIRTEHFPLTLESARPSHTSQYLCASTDSSYNEQFFGPGTRLTVL.

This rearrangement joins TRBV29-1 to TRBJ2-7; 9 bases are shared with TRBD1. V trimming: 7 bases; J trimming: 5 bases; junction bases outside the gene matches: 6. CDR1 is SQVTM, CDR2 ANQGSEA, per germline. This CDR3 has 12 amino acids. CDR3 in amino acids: CSGGQGTHEQYF. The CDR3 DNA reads TGCAGCGGCGGACAGGGGACCCACGAGCAGTACTTC.

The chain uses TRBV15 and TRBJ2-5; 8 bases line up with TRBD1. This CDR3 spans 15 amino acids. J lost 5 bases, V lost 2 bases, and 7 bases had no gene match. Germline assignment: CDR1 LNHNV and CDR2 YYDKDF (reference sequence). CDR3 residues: CATSRWDRIAETQYF. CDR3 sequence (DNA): TGTGCCACCAGCAGATGGGACAGGATCGCGGAGACCCAGTACTTC. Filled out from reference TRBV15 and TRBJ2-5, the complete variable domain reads DAMVIQNPRYQVTQFGKPVTLSCSQTLNHNVMYWYQQKSSQAPKLLFHYYDKDFNNEADTPDNFQSRRPNTSFCFLDIRSPGLGDTAMYLCATSRWDRIAETQYFGPGTRLLVL.

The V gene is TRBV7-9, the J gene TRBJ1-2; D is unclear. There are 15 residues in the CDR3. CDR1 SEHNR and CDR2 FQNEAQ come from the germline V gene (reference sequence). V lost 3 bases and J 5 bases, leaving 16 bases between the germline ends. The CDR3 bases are TGTGCCAGCAGCTTGGGAGCAACCGCGGCGTATGGCTACACCTTC. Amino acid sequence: CASSLGATAAYGYTF.

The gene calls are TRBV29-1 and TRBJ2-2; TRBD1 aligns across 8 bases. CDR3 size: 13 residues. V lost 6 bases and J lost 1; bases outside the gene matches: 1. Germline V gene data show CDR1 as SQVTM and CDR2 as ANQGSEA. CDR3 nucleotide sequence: TGCAGCGTAGGACAGGGGAACACCGGGGAGCTGTTTTTT. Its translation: CSVGQGNTGELFF.

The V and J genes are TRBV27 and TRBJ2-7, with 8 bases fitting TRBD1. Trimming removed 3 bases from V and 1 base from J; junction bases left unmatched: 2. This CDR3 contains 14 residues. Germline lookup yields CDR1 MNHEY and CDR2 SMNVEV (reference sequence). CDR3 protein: CASSFRTGSYEQYF. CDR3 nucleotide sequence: TGTGCCAGCAGTTTCCGGACAGGGTCCTACGAGCAGTACTTC.

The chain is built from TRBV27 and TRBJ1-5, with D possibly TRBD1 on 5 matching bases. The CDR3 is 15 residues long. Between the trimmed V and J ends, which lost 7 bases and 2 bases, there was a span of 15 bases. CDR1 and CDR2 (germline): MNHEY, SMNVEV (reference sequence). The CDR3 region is CASTPRASGNQPQHF. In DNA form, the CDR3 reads TGTGCCAGCACTCCCAGGGCCTCTGGCAATCAGCCCCAGCATTTT.

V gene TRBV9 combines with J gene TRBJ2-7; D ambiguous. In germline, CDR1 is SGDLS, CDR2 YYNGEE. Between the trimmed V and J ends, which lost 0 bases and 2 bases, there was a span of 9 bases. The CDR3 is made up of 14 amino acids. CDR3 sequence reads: CASSVGPRAYEQYF. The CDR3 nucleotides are TGTGCCAGCAGCGTAGGTCCCAGAGCCTACGAGCAGTACTTC. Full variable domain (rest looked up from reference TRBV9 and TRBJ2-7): DSGVTQTPKHLITATGQRVTLRCSPRSGDLSVYWYQQSLDQGLQFLIQYYNGEERAKGNILERFSAQQFPDLHSELNLSSLELGDSALYFCASSVGPRAYEQYFGPGTRLTVT.

This CDR3 reads CASSPRDREVEQYF. As DNA, the CDR3 is TGTGCCAGCAGTCCGCGGGACAGGGAGGTCGAGCAGTACTTC. The chain is built from TRBV27 and TRBJ2-7, with TRBD1 matching over 9 bases. With 5 bases clipped from V and 6 bases from J, the junction kept 8 bases outside the gene matches. This CDR3 contains 14 residues. Germline CDR1 MNHEY, CDR2 SMNVEV (reference sequence).